This T cell receptor beta chain was sequenced for a study of CD8 T cells in ankylosing spondylitis. The study's findings and limits: CD8+ by phenotype, disease-linked clones were relatively rare in peripheral blood. Ankylosing spondylitis blood appeared to be characterized by a TCR beta motif of about eight highly homologous variants. In ankylosing spondylitis patients, matched synovial fluid reportedly showed significant enrichment of disease-linked clones.

It was by quantitative 5'-RACE with molecular barcodes that TCR beta libraries were made. TCRdb independently ran MiXCR on the 5' RACE reads; one entry per CDR3 protein. The sample has around 480,000 distinct CDR3 sequences, roughly a sixth seen once. V gave up 1 base and J gave up 7 bases; unmatched junction bases: 1. Germline V lookup: CDR1 DFQATT, CDR2 SNEGSKA (reference sequence). This CDR3 region has 13 residues. To note about this clonotype: The antigen remains undetermined.

The receptor comes from a male donor with ankylosing spondylitis. The sequenced material came from blood, either unsorted or a sorted T cell fraction (not recorded which). The chain employs TRBV20-1 and TRBJ2-4, with TRBD1 matching 10 bases. In nucleotides, the CDR3 is TGCAGTGCTAGAGGGACAGGGGGGAACATTCAGTACTTC. Encoded protein: CSARGTGGNIQYF.